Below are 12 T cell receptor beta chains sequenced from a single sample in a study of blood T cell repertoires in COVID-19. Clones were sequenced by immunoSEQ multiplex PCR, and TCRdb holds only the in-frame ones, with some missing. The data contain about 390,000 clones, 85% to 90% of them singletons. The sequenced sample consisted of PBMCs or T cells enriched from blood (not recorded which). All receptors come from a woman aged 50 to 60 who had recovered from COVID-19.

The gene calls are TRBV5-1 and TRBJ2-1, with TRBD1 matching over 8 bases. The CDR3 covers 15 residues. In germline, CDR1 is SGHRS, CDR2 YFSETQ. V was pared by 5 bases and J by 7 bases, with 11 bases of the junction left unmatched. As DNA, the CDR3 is TGCGCCAGCAGGGACAGGGTTGTCTTTTGGAATGAGCAGTTCTTC. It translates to CASRDRVVFWNEQFF.

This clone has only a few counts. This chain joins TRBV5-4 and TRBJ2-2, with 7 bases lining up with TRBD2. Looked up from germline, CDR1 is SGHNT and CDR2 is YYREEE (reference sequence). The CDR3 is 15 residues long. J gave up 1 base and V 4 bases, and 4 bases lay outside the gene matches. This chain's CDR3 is CASSRTSQNTGELFF. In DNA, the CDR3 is TGTGCCAGCAGCAGGACTAGTCAGAACACCGGGGAGCTGTTTTTT. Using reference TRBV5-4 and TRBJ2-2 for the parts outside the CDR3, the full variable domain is ETGVTQSPTHLIKTRGQQVTLRCSSQSGHNTVSWYQQALGQGPQFIFQYYREEENGRGNFPPRFSGLQFPNYSSELNVNALELDDSALYLCASSRTSQNTGELFFGEGSRLTVL.

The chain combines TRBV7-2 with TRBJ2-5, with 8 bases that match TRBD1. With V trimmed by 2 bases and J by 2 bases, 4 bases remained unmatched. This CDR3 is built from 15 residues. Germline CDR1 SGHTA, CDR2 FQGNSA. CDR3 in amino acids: CASSLTGTGQETQYF. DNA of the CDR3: TGTGCCAGCAGCTTAACTGGGACAGGACAAGAGACCCAGTACTTC.

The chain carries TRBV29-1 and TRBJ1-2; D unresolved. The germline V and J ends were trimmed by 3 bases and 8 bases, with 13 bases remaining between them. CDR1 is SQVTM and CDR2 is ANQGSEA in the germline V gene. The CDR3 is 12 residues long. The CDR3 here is CSVEVVSTGYTF. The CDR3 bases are TGCAGCGTTGAGGTAGTTTCTACGGGCTACACCTTC.

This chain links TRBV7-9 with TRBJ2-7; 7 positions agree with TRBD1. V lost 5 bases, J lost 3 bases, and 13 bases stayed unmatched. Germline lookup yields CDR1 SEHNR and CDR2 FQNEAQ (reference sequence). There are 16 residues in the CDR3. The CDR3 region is CASSLDRETRFYEQYF. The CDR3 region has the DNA TGTGCCAGCAGCCTCGACAGGGAGACCCGATTCTACGAGCAGTACTTC.

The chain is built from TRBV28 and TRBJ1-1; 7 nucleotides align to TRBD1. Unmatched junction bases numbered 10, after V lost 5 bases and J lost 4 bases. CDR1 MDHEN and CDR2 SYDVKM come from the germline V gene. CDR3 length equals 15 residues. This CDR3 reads CASSQGATGPTEAFF. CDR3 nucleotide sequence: TGTGCCAGCAGTCAAGGGGCGACAGGGCCCACTGAAGCTTTCTTT.

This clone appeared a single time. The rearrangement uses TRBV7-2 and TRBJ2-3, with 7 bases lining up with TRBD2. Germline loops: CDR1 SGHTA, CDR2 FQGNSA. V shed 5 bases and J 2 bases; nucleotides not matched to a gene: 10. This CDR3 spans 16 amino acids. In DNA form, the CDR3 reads TGTGCCAGCAGCGGAAAACGGGACTATAACACAGATACGCAGTATTTT. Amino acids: CASSGKRDYNTDTQYF.

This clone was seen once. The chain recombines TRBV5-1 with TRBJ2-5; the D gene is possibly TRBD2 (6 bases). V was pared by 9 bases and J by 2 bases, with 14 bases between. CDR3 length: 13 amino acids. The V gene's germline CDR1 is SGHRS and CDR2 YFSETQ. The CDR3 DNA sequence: TGCGCCATTATCAGGGACTTTCAAGAGACCCAGTACTTC. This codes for CAIIRDFQETQYF.

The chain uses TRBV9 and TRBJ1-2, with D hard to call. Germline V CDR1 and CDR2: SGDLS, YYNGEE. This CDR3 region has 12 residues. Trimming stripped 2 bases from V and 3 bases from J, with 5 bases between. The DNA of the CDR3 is TGTGCCAGCAGCGTCAGTTACTATGGCTACACCTTC. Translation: CASSVSYYGYTF.

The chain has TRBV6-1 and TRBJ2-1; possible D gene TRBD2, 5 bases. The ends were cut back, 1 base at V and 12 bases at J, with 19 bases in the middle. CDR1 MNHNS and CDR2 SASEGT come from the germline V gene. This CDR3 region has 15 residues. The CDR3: CASSEEGMDFRVQFF. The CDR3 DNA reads TGTGCCAGCAGTGAAGAGGGAATGGACTTTCGGGTGCAGTTCTTC.

CDR3 nucleotide sequence: TGTGCCAGCAGAGGTGCCAGGGGACCTGGCGGCTATGGCTACACCTTC. This translates into CASRGARGPGGYGYTF. This chain links TRBV2 with TRBJ1-2; D might be TRBD1 (6 bases). Deletions cut 6 bases from V and 4 bases from J, with 21 bases between. The CDR3 has 16 amino acids. Germline V gene lookup returns CDR1 SNHLY and CDR2 FYNNEI.

The CDR3 protein is CASSLPSGASTDTQYF. The CDR3 nucleotides are TGTGCCAGCAGCTTACCTAGCGGAGCTAGCACAGATACGCAGTATTTT. The chain is built from TRBV7-2 and TRBJ2-3; 7 bases are a match to TRBD2. The V segment lost 2 bases and the J segment 0 bases; nucleotides outside the gene matches: 5. The length of the CDR3 is 16 residues. The V gene's germline CDR1 is SGHTA and CDR2 FQGNSA.